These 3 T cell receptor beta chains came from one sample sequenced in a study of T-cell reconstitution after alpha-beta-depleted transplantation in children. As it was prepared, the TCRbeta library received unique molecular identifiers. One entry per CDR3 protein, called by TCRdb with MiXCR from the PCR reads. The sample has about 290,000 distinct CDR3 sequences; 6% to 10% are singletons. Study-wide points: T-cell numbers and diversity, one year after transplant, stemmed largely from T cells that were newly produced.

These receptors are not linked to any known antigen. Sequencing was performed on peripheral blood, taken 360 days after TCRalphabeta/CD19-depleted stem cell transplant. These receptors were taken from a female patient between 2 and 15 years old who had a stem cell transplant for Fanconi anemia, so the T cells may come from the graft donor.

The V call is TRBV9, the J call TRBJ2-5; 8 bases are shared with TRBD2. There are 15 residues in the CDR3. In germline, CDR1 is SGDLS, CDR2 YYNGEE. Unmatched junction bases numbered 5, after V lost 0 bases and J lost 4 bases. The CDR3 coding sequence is TGTGCCAGCAGCGTAGCTGAGCGGGGGCTAGAGACCCAGTACTTC. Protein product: CASSVAERGLETQYF.

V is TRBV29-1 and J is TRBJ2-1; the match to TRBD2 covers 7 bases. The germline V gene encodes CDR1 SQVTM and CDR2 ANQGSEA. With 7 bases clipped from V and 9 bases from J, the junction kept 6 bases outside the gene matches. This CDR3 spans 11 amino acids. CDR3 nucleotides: TGCAGCGCTCGAAGCGGGGTTGAGCAGTTCTTC. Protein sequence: CSARSGVEQFF.

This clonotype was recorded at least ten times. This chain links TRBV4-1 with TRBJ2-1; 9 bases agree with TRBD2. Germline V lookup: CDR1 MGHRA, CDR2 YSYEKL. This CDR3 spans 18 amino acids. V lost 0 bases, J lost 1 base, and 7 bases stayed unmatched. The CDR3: CASSQEGGGEGSYNEQFF. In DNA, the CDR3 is TGCGCCAGCAGCCAAGAAGGCGGGGGGGAAGGATCCTACAATGAGCAGTTCTTC.